There are many counts of the clone carrying this TCR beta chain. Its antigen is currently unknown. This record belongs to a study of read filtering for tumor transcriptome and immune sequencing. Study background: Revised staging placed roughly 8 patients in R-ISS I, roughly 17 in II, 6 or 7 in III. IR-seq gave about 4.05 to 11 million TCR reads per sample; RNA-seq gave about 80 to 1,300.

Study-level points and caveats: Roughly four fifths of IR-seq clonotypes had one read, totaling roughly 3.5% of reads; RNA-seq: 74.6% and 44.6%.

CDR1 is SQVTM, CDR2 ANQGSEA, per germline. V was pared by 6 bases and J by 2 bases, with 13 bases between. This CDR3 is 13 amino acids long. The library was built from approximately 400 ng RNA with molecular barcoded adaptors for alpha/delta and beta/gamma chains. TCRdb reprocessed the reads via MiXCR and lists one record per CDR3 protein. The table lists about 40,000 distinct CDR3 sequences, roughly 13% of them singletons. This TCR was sampled from a donor at least 40 years old with multiple myeloma. The rearrangement links TRBV29-1 to TRBJ2-5; D is possibly TRBD2 (6 bases). The sequenced sample was a population of CD138-negative cells sorted from bone marrow. The CDR3: CSVRSGGQETQYF. The CDR3 nucleotides are TGCAGCGTACGGTCCGGGGGACAAGAGACCCAGTACTTC.